Sequencing of this T cell receptor beta chain was carried out in a study of T cells after yellow fever vaccination. Overall study findings and caveats: Most clones from primary vaccination resurfaced after the booster (roughly 96% CD4, 88% CD8).

Using its own MiXCR run on the 5' RACE reads, TCRdb lists one record per CDR3 protein. The sample includes just under 600,000 distinct CDR3 sequences, roughly 13% seen only once; the top ten take over 11%. CDR1 SGHAT and CDR2 FQDESV come from the germline V gene (reference sequence). V shed 5 bases and J shed 0 bases, with 17 bases lying between them. The CDR3 runs 18 residues. Points on this clonotype: The antigen is undetermined.

The TCR was taken from a man aged 25 to 40 who received the YFV17D yellow fever vaccine. V gene TRBV11-1 combines with J gene TRBJ2-6, with D tentatively TRBD1 (6 bases). Sequenced material: PBMCs, taken on the day of the yellow fever booster vaccination. The CDR3 is CASSLPQGTDSGANVLTF. In nucleotides, the CDR3 is TGTGCCAGCAGCCTACCACAGGGAACGGACTCTGGGGCCAACGTCCTGACTTTC.